Described below is a single T cell receptor (beta chain) sequence and its context. Its cognate antigen is unknown. PCR was performed using 60 Vbeta and 13 Jbeta primers. The table came from immunoSEQ multiplex PCR; TCRdb's copy has only in-frame clones and leaves some out. The table includes 100,000 or so clones, under 85% detected once. These data are taken from a study of cytomegalovirus exposure and HLA in healthy donors. The CDR3 runs to 15 residues. V lost 7 bases, J lost 1 base, and 17 bases lay in between. Germline CDR1 and CDR2: SGHTS and YDEGEE. Broader study findings: Most CMV-associated TCR beta chains were later found to appear HLA-restricted. A previous analysis found most TCR beta V segments productive roughly 87% or roughly 30% of the time.

This clonotype originated in a man under 40 in good health and CMV-seronegative. The material sequenced was PBMCs. The chain couples TRBV5-8 to TRBJ1-1, with TRBD1 as a possible D gene (5 bases). The CDR3 bases are TGTGCCAGCCCAAGGGCAGGGCTATCGAACACTGAAGCTTTCTTT. As protein: CASPRAGLSNTEAFF.